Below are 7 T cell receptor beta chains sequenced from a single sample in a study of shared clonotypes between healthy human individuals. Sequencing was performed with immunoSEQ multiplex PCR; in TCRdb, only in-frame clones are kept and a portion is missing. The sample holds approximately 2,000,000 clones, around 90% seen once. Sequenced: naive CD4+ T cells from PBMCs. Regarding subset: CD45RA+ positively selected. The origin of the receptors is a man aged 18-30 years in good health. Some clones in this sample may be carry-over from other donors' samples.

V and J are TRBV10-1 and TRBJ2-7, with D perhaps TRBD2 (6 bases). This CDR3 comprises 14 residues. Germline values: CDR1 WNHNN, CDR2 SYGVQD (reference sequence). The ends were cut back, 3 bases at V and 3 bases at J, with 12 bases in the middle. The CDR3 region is CASSEAGRSYEQYF. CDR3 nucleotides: TGCGCCAGCAGTGAAGCGGGTCGCAGCTACGAGCAGTACTTC.

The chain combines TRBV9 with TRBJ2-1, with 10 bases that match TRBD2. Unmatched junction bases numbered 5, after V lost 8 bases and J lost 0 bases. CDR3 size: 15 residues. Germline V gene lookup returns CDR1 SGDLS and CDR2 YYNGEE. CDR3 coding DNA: TGTGCCAGTACCTCTAGCGGGAGCTCCTACAATGAGCAGTTCTTC. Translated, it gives CASTSSGSSYNEQFF.

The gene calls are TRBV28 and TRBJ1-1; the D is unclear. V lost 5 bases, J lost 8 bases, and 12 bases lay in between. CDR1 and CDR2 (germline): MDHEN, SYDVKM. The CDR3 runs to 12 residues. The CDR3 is CASSPNYMEAFF. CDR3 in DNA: TGTGCCAGCAGTCCAAACTACATGGAAGCTTTCTTT.

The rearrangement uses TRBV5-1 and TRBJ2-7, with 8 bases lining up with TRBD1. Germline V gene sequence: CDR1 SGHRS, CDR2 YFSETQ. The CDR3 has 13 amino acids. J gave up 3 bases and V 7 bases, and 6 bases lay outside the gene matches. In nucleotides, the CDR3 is TGCGCCAGCTCGAATACAGGGGGCTACGAGCAGTACTTC. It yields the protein CASSNTGGYEQYF.

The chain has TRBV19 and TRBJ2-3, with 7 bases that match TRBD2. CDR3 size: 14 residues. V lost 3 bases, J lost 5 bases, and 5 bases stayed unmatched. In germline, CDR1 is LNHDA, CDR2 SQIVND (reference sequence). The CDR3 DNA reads TGTGCCAGTAGTATGGGGAGGGTTAGAGATACGCAGTATTTT. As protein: CASSMGRVRDTQYF.

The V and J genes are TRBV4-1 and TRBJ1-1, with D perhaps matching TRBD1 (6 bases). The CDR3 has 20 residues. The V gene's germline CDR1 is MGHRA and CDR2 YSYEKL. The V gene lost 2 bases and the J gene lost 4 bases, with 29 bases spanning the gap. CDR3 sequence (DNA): TGCGCCAGCAGCCAAAGACCTACACAATCAACCGTCAGGGGAAGCACTGAAGCTTTCTTT. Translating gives CASSQRPTQSTVRGSTEAFF.

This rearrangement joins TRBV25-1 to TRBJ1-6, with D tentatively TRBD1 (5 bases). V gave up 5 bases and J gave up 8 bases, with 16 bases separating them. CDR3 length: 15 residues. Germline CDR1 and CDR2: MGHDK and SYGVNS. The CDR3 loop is CASSNPGPGHSPLHF. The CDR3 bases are TGTGCCAGCAGTAACCCGGGCCCAGGGCATTCACCCCTCCACTTT.